This TCR beta chain was retrieved from a study of T cells in Graves' hyperthyroidism and ophthalmopathy. General study results and limits: Among thyroid clonotypes expanded above 0.001, most also appeared in blood. Ophthalmopathy cases were set apart from stable hyperthyroidism by a 13 V-J model.

The germline V gene has CDR1 SNHLY and CDR2 FYNNEI. The CDR3 is made up of 18 amino acids. V was clipped by 1 base and J by 7 bases; unmatched bases: 16. Using RNA transcripts as the source, TCR beta CDR3 regions were amplified. The HTBI primer set served for first-round RT-PCR of the TCR CDR3. TCRdb reprocessed the multiplex PCR reads via MiXCR and lists one record per CDR3 protein. The table lists hundreds of thousands of distinct CDR3 sequences, 35% to 40% of them singletons. Concerning this clonotype itself: Its antigen remains unknown.

Disease duration under 2 months; hyperthyroidism patients were aged 18 to 65. This receptor was obtained from a man younger than 35 with Graves' hyperthyroidism. The sequencing input was blood. The chain carries TRBV2 and TRBJ2-7, with 10 bases identical to TRBD1. The CDR3 region is CASSEGQGAGVADSEQYF. The CDR3 DNA sequence: TGTGCCAGCAGTGAAGGACAGGGGGCGGGAGTAGCTGATAGTGAGCAGTACTTC.